This T cell receptor beta chain was captured by sequencing in a study of blood T cells in healthy people across ages (dated by TCRdb to about 2015). About the study as a whole: In model experiments, template switching captured roughly one uniquely barcoded TCR beta cDNA molecule for every two T cells. The study measured age-related changes in TCR beta repertoire diversity using deep sequencing normalized with unique cDNA molecular identifiers. Four age groups were formed from the donors: young (average 16 years), middle-aged (roughly 38), aged (roughly 56) and long-lived (about 80). To avoid experimental bias, donors of different ages were randomly spread across the sequencing lanes. Using the same blood draw, the study looked at two additional independent replicas of 1 million unique cDNA reads for two donors, one aged 18 to 29 and the other aged 80 or older. What the authors observed across the whole study: There was a strong correlation between observed TCR beta diversity and the percentage of naive T cells measured by flow cytometry. The long-lived group showed more naive CD4+ T cells, fewer expanded clones and increased TCR diversity than the aged group, suggesting age selection. Observed TCR beta diversity per million T cells fell roughly linearly with age, and a significant reduction was already apparent by age roughly 40. Conclusive comparison of naive and antigen-experienced compartments was prevented by the profiling of bulk unsorted PBMCs. Donor CMV infection status was unknown, potentially confounding age-related changes in expanded clonotypes. Total diversity estimates from one million sequenced T cells were considered lower bounds and underestimates.

V is cut by 0 bases and J by 1 base, and the space between the germline ends is 7 bases. The CDR3 covers 14 residues, taking in both the cysteine and the phenylalanine. Only CDR3 DNA is held: 42 bases, read in frame from base 1. CDR1 and CDR2 are read off the germline V gene as SGDLS and YYNGEE. The roughly 39 donors, aged roughly 6 to 100 years, were systemically healthy Caucasian individuals from Russia. Each donor gave 8 to 10 milliliters of peripheral blood, collected into EDTA-treated Vacutainer tubes. Ficoll-Paque density-gradient centrifugation was used to isolate PBMCs, with at least 6 million per sample. Total RNA, at least 5.5 micrograms per sample, was extracted from PBMCs with Trizol reagent. For every donor, flow cytometry on a PBMC aliquot measured the percentage of naive CD45RAhigh/CD27high T cells. Details on this clonotype: It has no known antigen specificity. No qualities accompany the bases; no much larger clone lies one base away.

The library was prepared using 5' RACE. The sequencing machine was an Illumina HiSeq 2500. A second PCR of roughly 7 to 11 cycles was run with a J-beta primer mix and a sample-barcoded 5' primer. A template-switch 5' adaptor carrying 12 random nucleotides introduced a unique molecular identifier onto each TCR beta cDNA molecule. Each sample yielded at least 2.5 million CDR3-containing paired-end reads. First-strand cDNA synthesis was performed from all RNA using the Mint cDNA synthesis kit, with priming by a TRBC-specific oligonucleotide. All cDNA was treated with uracil-DNA glycosylase and then went through a first 18-cycle PCR with the universal primers M1SS and BC2_uni_R. In the source study's methods: Each sample was normalized by randomly selecting 1 million high-quality reads, each carrying a distinct molecular identifier. Instead of being binned into consensus sequences, reads that shared molecular identifiers were thrown out. MiTCR, set to a Q25 quality threshold and the strictest error-elimination algorithm, was used for CDR3 identification, clonotype clustering and error correction. A nonparametric unseen species model with Euler transformation was used to estimate lower-bound total TCR beta diversity. TCRdb reran the public reads through fastp at Q25 and MiXCR, keeping productive beta chains. One record per CDR3 amino acid sequence lists the most common genes and DNA. TCRdb, not the authors, supplied the V and J calls. The sample table holds around 1,500,000 distinct CDR3 sequences, of which over 25% were seen once. The ten most abundant clones make up roughly 8% of the sample.

The sample consisted of blood. The chain couples TRBV9 to TRBJ2-5; the D gene lacks a confident call. The sequence came from a woman aged 30 to 39 in good health. The DNA sequence follows: TGTGCCAGCAGCGTAGGTTCGGCCCAAGAGACCCAGTACTTC. The encoded protein is CASSVGSAQETQYF.